The 27 T cell receptor beta chains reported below all come from one sample, sequenced in a study of OX40 agonist ivuxolimab in advanced cancers. This table comes from immunoSEQ multiplex PCR, and its TCRdb copy is limited to in-frame clones, with some not included. The sample records about 64,000 clones, approximately 80% being singletons. Sequencing was performed on CD4+ or CD8+ T cells sorted from blood, taken in a trial of the OX40 agonist ivuxolimab. All receptors derive from an adult with an advanced solid tumor such as melanoma, head and neck, liver or kidney cancer.

Only one count was recorded for this clone. The CDR3 here is CASSLHTGAGANVLTF. In nucleotides, the CDR3 is TGTGCCAGCAGCCTCCATACAGGGGCCGGGGCCAACGTCCTGACTTTC. This sequence joins TRBV7-3 and TRBJ2-6, with 7 bases fitting TRBD1. The J segment lost 4 bases and the V segment lost 5 bases, leaving 8 bases of the junction unmatched. CDR3 length: 16 residues. Germline V gene lookup returns CDR1 SGHTA and CDR2 FQGTGA.

This chain links TRBV6-5 with TRBJ2-1, with 9 positions matching TRBD2. Germline loops: CDR1 MNHEY, CDR2 SVGAGI. The V and J ends lost 4 bases and 2 bases, in that order; junction bases with no gene match: 3. The CDR3 consists of 15 residues. The CDR3 bases are TGTGCCAGCAGTTCCGGGACTAGCCCCTACAATGAGCAGTTCTTC. Encoded protein: CASSSGTSPYNEQFF.

This chain joins TRBV5-1 and TRBJ2-1; 7 bases agree with TRBD2. Trimming removed 3 bases from V and 14 bases from J; junction bases left unmatched: 5. The germline V gene encodes CDR1 SGHRS and CDR2 YFSETQ. The length of the CDR3 is 11 residues. Here the CDR3 DNA reads TGCGCCAGCAGCTCCGGGGGGTTCGAGTTCTTC. This gives the protein CASSSGGFEFF.

The chain employs TRBV4-2 and TRBJ1-1; D might be TRBD1 (5 bases). Germline CDR1 is LGHNA and CDR2 is YNFKEQ. The CDR3 totals 16 residues. The V and J ends lost 2 bases and 1 base respectively, with 14 bases between them. The CDR3 sequence: CASSQTVGRQNTEAFF. The CDR3, as DNA: TGTGCCAGCAGCCAAACGGTGGGGCGCCAGAACACTGAAGCTTTCTTT.

The V and J genes are TRBV2 and TRBJ2-7; 13 nucleotides match TRBD2. This CDR3 is 13 amino acids long. The J segment lost 7 bases and the V segment lost 6 bases, leaving 3 bases of the junction unmatched. The V gene's germline CDR1 is SNHLY and CDR2 FYNNEI. The CDR3 nucleotides are TGTGCCAGCAGGCAGGGACTAGCGGGGGAGCAGTACTTC. Translated: CASRQGLAGEQYF.

The chain has TRBV5-1 and TRBJ1-3; TRBD1 agrees at 8 bases. Germline V gives CDR1 SGHRS, CDR2 YFSETQ. V was clipped by 4 bases and J by 8 bases; unmatched bases: 8. The CDR3 is 14 amino acids. CDR3 residues: CASSPGQETDTIYF. The CDR3 DNA sequence: TGCGCCAGCAGCCCGGGACAGGAAACAGACACCATATATTTT.

V usage is TRBV10-3 and J usage is TRBJ2-1; D call uncertain. Germline V gene sequence: CDR1 ENHRY, CDR2 SYGVKD. Trimming pared 4 bases from V and 9 bases from J, leaving 25 bases between. This CDR3 has 17 amino acids. The CDR3 DNA reads as TGTGCCATCAGTGGGAGCCCTGATTTCACCCGGTGGGGTGAGCAGTTCTTC. Amino acids: CAISGSPDFTRWGEQFF.

The chain combines TRBV2 with TRBJ1-2; no clear D. V was clipped by 11 bases and J by 6 bases, with 19 bases between them. CDR1 and CDR2 (germline): SNHLY, FYNNEI. The CDR3 is 13 residues long. The DNA for the CDR3 is TGTGCCTCCCGGAACAGTCTTATGAATGGCTACACCTTC. Its protein product is CASRNSLMNGYTF.

The chain has TRBV18 and TRBJ2-3; weak D call: TRBD2 (5 bases). The V gene lost 2 bases and the J gene lost 5 bases, with 20 bases spanning the gap. This CDR3 contains 17 residues. Germline V gives CDR1 KGHSH, CDR2 LQKENI. The CDR3 sequence: CASSPSGPGILIDTQYF. CDR3 bases: TGTGCCAGCTCACCATCGGGTCCCGGGATACTAATAGATACGCAGTATTTT.

The rearrangement uses TRBV2 and TRBJ1-1; D perhaps matches TRBD1 (6 bases). Looked up from germline, CDR1 is SNHLY and CDR2 is FYNNEI. Trimming stripped 6 bases from V and 0 bases from J, with 11 bases between. The CDR3 is 14 amino acids. The CDR3 DNA is TGTGCCAGCAGCGTCGACAGGATGAACACTGAAGCTTTCTTT. Protein product: CASSVDRMNTEAFF.

The rearrangement uses TRBV2 and TRBJ1-4, with 7 bases matching TRBD1. CDR1 SNHLY and CDR2 FYNNEI come from the germline V gene. The V and J ends lost 7 bases and 8 bases, in that order; junction bases with no gene match: 10. The CDR3 covers 14 residues. CDR3 sequence (DNA): TGTGCCAGCAACGTGGACAGGTTGCGGGAAAAACTGTTTTTT. The encoded protein is CASNVDRLREKLFF.

The chain has TRBV18 and TRBJ2-1, with 9 bases fitting TRBD2. The trim removed 3 bases at V and 9 bases at J, leaving 9 bases unmatched. The CDR3 contains 15 residues. Per the germline V gene, CDR1 is KGHSH and CDR2 is LQKENI. CDR3 loop: CASSPLAGEAGEQFF. Written as DNA, the CDR3 is TGTGCCAGCTCACCTTTAGCGGGAGAGGCGGGTGAGCAGTTCTTC. The full variable domain, in which reference TRBV18 and TRBJ2-1 provide the parts outside the CDR3, is NAGVMQNPRHLVRRRGQEARLRCSPMKGHSHVYWYRQLPEEGLKFMVYLQKENIIDESGMPKERFSAEFPKEGPSILRIQQVVRGDSAAYFCASSPLAGEAGEQFFGPGTRLTVL.

This clone has more than one count but fewer than ten. This chain connects TRBV19 to TRBJ1-5; tentatively, D is TRBD1 (5 bases). The V gene lost 4 bases and the J gene lost 6 bases, with 13 bases spanning the gap. The CDR3 length is 14 residues. Germline values: CDR1 LNHDA, CDR2 SQIVND (reference sequence). CDR3 nucleotide sequence: TGTGCCAGTAGTAGTACCGGCGGGGGTCAGCCCCAGCATTTT. Amino acids: CASSSTGGGQPQHF. Full variable domain (rest looked up from reference TRBV19 and TRBJ1-5): DGGITQSPKYLFRKEGQNVTLSCEQNLNHDAMYWYRQDPGQGLRLIYYSQIVNDFQKGDIAEGYSVSREKKESFPLTVTSAQKNPTAFYLCASSSTGGGQPQHFGDGTRLSIL.

The chain combines TRBV6-5 with TRBJ2-5; 9 bases fit TRBD2. Trimming at V came to 2 bases and at J to 4 bases, leaving 5 bases not matched to a gene. The CDR3 length is 15 residues. Germline values: CDR1 MNHEY, CDR2 SVGAGI. CDR3 sequence: CASSYQRGAGETQYF. CDR3 DNA sequence: TGTGCCAGCAGTTACCAGCGGGGGGCGGGAGAGACCCAGTACTTC.

The chain employs TRBV7-3 and TRBJ1-1; D is unclear. The V and J ends lost 0 bases and 1 base respectively, with 3 bases between them. This CDR3 region has 13 residues. Germline values: CDR1 SGHTA, CDR2 FQGTGA. CDR3 DNA sequence: TGTGCCAGCAGCTTAACGGCGAACACTGAAGCTTTCTTT. It codes for CASSLTANTEAFF.

This sequence joins TRBV7-2 and TRBJ1-3, with TRBD1 matching over 7 bases. Germline CDR1 reads SGHTA; CDR2 reads FQGNSA. CDR3 size: 14 residues. With 5 bases clipped from V and 2 bases from J, the junction kept 3 bases outside the gene matches. CDR3 loop: CASSPRGPGNTIYF. For the CDR3, the DNA is TGTGCCAGCAGCCCAAGGGGGCCTGGAAACACCATATATTTT.

This chain joins TRBV7-9 and TRBJ1-2; 7 nucleotides align to TRBD1. Trimming removed 4 bases from V and 6 bases from J; junction bases left unmatched: 8. The CDR3 is 14 residues long. CDR1 and CDR2 (germline): SEHNR, FQNEAQ (reference sequence). CDR3 residues: CASSYTGVLDGYTF. DNA for the CDR3: TGTGCCAGCAGCTACACAGGGGTATTAGATGGCTACACCTTC.

The sample holds a few counts of this clone. The chain joins TRBV6-5 to TRBJ2-5; TRBD1 aligns across 9 bases. The V and J ends lost 6 bases and 3 bases, in that order; junction bases with no gene match: 8. In germline, CDR1 is MNHEY, CDR2 SVGAGI. This CDR3 spans 15 amino acids. The DNA of the CDR3 is TGTGCCAGCAGGGGGGGACAGGGCTTAGAAGAGACCCAGTACTTC. This gives the protein CASRGGQGLEETQYF.

The chain employs TRBV7-9 and TRBJ1-1, with D maybe TRBD1 (5 bases). Germline V gene lookup returns CDR1 SEHNR and CDR2 FQNEAQ (reference sequence). V was shortened by 10 bases and J by 2 bases, with 17 bases between the two germline ends. The length of the CDR3 is 14 residues. CDR3 loop: CAKRTIQGNTEAFF. CDR3 DNA: TGTGCCAAAAGAACTATTCAGGGTAACACTGAAGCTTTCTTT. Looking up the rest from reference TRBV7-9 and TRBJ1-1 gives the full variable domain: DTGVSQNPRHKITKRGQNVTFRCDPISEHNRLYWYRQTLGQGPEFLTYFQNEAQLEKSRLLSDRFSAERPKGSFSTLEIQRTEQGDSAMYLCAKRTIQGNTEAFFGQGTRLTVV.

The V call is TRBV18, the J call TRBJ1-4; D remains ambiguous. From germline, CDR1 is KGHSH and CDR2 LQKENI. The CDR3 length is 15 residues. V shed 3 bases and J shed 3 bases, with 11 bases lying between them. CDR3 residues: CASSPRGAANEKLFF. CDR3 DNA sequence: TGTGCCAGCTCACCGAGAGGAGCAGCTAATGAAAAACTGTTTTTT.

This clone has a handful of counts. The chain carries TRBV9 and TRBJ1-1; no reliable D call. The V gene lost 0 bases and the J gene lost 2 bases, with 11 bases spanning the gap. Germline assignment: CDR1 SGDLS and CDR2 YYNGEE. The CDR3 is made up of 15 amino acids. CDR3 sequence: CASSVAVTLNTEAFF. CDR3 in DNA: TGTGCCAGCAGCGTAGCCGTGACACTTAACACTGAAGCTTTCTTT.

This clone was counted a single time. The chain combines TRBV18 with TRBJ2-1; 7 nucleotides agree with TRBD2. The CDR3 loop spans 15 amino acids. V lost 2 bases to trimming and J lost 5 bases; unmatched junction nucleotides: 6. Germline V gene sequence: CDR1 KGHSH, CDR2 LQKENI. The CDR3 sequence: CASSPNSGSHNEQFF. DNA for the CDR3: TGTGCCAGCTCACCAAATAGCGGGTCCCACAATGAGCAGTTCTTC. The whole variable domain, filled in from reference TRBV18 and TRBJ2-1, reads NAGVMQNPRHLVRRRGQEARLRCSPMKGHSHVYWYRQLPEEGLKFMVYLQKENIIDESGMPKERFSAEFPKEGPSILRIQQVVRGDSAAYFCASSPNSGSHNEQFFGPGTRLTVL.

This chain joins TRBV5-1 and TRBJ1-1; no firm D call. The germline V and J ends were trimmed by 0 bases and 1 base, with 7 bases remaining between them. The CDR3 spans 14 residues. Germline CDR1 SGHRS, CDR2 YFSETQ. The CDR3 region has the DNA TGCGCCAGCAGCTTGGATATGAGGAACACTGAAGCTTTCTTT. It codes for CASSLDMRNTEAFF.

This clone was observed a handful of times. The CDR3 nucleotides are TGTGCCAGCGCCCCGGACAATCAGCCCCAGCATTTT. Protein sequence: CASAPDNQPQHF. The chain links TRBV7-3 to TRBJ1-5; D not certain. Germline-derived CDR1 and CDR2 are SGHTA and FQGTGA. The ends were cut back, 8 bases at V and 3 bases at J, with 8 bases in the middle. CDR3 length: 12 amino acids. Using reference TRBV7-3 and TRBJ1-5 for the parts outside the CDR3, the full variable domain is GAGVSQTPSNKVTEKGKYVELRCDPISGHTALYWYRQSLGQGPEFLIYFQGTGAADDSGLPNDRFFAVRPEGSVSTLKIQRTERGDSAVYLCASAPDNQPQHFGDGTRLSIL.

V gene TRBV4-1 combines with J gene TRBJ2-1, with TRBD2 identical over 7 bases. Germline V lookup: CDR1 MGHRA, CDR2 YSYEKL. The CDR3 has 16 residues. Trimming removed 6 bases from V and 7 bases from J; junction bases left unmatched: 15. This chain's CDR3 is CASRKTWRESGNEQFF. The CDR3 DNA reads TGCGCCAGCAGGAAAACTTGGCGGGAGAGTGGAAATGAGCAGTTCTTC.

V is TRBV4-1 and J is TRBJ1-6; 7 nucleotides line up with TRBD1. The CDR3 sequence is 14 residues long. Germline trimming cut 7 bases from V and 3 bases from J; bases unmatched to any gene: 3. Germline V gene lookup returns CDR1 MGHRA and CDR2 YSYEKL. The CDR3 is CASTRDSYNSPLHF. DNA for the CDR3: TGCGCCAGCACGAGGGACAGCTATAATTCACCCCTCCACTTT.

This rearrangement joins TRBV18 to TRBJ2-3; D possibly corresponds to TRBD2 (7 bases). Germline CDR1 reads KGHSH; CDR2 reads LQKENI. The CDR3 is made up of 14 amino acids. The ends were cut back, 4 bases at V and 2 bases at J, with 10 bases in the middle. CDR3 DNA sequence: TGTGCCAGCTCACTGGGGGGGCTCACAGATACGCAGTATTTT. It specifies CASSLGGLTDTQYF.